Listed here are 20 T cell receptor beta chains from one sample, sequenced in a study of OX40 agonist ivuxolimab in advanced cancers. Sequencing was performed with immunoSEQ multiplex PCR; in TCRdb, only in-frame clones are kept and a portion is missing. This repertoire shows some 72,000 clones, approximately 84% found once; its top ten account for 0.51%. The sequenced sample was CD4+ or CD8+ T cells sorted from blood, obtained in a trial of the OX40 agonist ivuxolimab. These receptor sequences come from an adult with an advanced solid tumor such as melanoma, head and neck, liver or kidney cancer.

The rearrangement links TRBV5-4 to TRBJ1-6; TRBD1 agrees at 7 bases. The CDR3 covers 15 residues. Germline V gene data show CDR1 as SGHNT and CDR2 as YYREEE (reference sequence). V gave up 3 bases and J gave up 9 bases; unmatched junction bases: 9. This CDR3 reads CASSSRQGIGSPLHF. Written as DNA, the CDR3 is TGTGCCAGCAGCTCTCGACAGGGAATTGGTTCACCCCTCCACTTT.

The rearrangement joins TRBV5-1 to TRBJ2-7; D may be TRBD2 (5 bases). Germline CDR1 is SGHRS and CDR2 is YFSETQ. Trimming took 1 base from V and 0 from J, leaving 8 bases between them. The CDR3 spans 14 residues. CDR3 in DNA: TGCGCCAGCAGCTTGTCTAGCAGCTCCTACGAGCAGTACTTC. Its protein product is CASSLSSSSYEQYF.

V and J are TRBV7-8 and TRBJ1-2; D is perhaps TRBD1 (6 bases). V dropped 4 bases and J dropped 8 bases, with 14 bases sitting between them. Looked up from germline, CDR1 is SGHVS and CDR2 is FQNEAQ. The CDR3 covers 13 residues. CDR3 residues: CASSSDRLYGYTF. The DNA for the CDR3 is TGTGCCAGCAGCTCGGACAGACTCTACGGCTACACCTTC.

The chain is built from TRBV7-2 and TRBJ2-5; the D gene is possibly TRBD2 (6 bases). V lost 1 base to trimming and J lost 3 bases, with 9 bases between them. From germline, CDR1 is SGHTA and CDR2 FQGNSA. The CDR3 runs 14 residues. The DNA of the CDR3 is TGTGCCAGCAGCTTAGTACGACTAGAAGAGACCCAGTACTTC. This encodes CASSLVRLEETQYF.

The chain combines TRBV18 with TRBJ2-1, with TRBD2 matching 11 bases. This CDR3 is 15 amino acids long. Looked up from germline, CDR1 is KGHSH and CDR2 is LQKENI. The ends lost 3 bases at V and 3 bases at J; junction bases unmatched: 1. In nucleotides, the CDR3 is TGTGCCAGCTCACCTCTAGCGGGAGGCTACAATGAGCAGTTCTTC. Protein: CASSPLAGGYNEQFF. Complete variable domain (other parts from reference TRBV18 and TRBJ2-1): NAGVMQNPRHLVRRRGQEARLRCSPMKGHSHVYWYRQLPEEGLKFMVYLQKENIIDESGMPKERFSAEFPKEGPSILRIQQVVRGDSAAYFCASSPLAGGYNEQFFGPGTRLTVL.

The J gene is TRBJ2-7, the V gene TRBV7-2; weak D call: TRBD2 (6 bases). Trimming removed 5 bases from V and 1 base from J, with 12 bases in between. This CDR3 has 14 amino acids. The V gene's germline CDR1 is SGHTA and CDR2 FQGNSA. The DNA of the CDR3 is TGTGCCAGCAGCATCACCCGGGAGTCCTACGAGCAGTACTTC. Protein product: CASSITRESYEQYF.

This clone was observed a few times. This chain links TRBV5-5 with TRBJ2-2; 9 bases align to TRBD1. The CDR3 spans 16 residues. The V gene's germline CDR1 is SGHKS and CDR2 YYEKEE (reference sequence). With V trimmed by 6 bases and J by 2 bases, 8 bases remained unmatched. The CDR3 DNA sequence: TGTGCCAGCATCCCGACAGGGGGTATCAACACCGGGGAGCTGTTTTTT. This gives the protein CASIPTGGINTGELFF.

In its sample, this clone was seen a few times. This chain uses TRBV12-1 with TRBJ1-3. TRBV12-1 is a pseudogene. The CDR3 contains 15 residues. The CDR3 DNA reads TGTGCCAGCAGCTCGGATTTTGTCTCTGGAAACACCATATATTTT. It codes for CASSSDFVSGNTIYF.

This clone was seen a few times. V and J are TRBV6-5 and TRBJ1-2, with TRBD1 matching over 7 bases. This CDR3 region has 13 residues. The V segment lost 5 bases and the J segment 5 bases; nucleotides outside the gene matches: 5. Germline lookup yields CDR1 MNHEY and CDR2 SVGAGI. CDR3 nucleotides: TGTGCCAGCAGTGGCGACAGGGCATATGGCTACACCTTC. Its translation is CASSGDRAYGYTF.

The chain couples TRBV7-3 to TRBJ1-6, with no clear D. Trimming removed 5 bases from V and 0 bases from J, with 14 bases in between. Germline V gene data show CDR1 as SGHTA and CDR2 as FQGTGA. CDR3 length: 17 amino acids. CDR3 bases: TGTGCCAGCAGCCCATCTCCGGTGAGCTCCTATAATTCACCCCTCCACTTT. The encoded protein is CASSPSPVSSYNSPLHF.

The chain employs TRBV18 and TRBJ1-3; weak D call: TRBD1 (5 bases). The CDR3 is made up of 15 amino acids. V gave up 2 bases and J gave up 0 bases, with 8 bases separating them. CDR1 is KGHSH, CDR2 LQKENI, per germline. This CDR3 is CASSPTQGSGNTIYF. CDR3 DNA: TGTGCCAGCTCACCAACGCAGGGCTCTGGAAACACCATATATTTT.

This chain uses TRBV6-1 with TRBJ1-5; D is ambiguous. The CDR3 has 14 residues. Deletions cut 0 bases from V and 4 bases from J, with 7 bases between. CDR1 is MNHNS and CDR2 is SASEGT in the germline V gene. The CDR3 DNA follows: TGTGCCAGCAGTGAAGCGGGGTGGAATCAGCCCCAGCATTTT. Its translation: CASSEAGWNQPQHF.

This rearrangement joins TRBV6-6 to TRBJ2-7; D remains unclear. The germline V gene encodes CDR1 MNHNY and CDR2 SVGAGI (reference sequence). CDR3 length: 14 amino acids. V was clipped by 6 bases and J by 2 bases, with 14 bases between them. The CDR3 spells CASRKTATTYEQYF. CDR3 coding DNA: TGTGCCAGCAGAAAAACGGCCACCACCTACGAGCAGTACTTC.

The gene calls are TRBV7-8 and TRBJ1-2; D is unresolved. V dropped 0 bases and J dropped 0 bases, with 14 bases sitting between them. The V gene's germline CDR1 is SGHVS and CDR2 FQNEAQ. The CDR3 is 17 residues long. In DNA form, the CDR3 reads TGTGCCAGCAGCTTAGCGCTTAACACTCGAGCTAACTATGGCTACACCTTC. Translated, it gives CASSLALNTRANYGYTF.

The CDR3 coding sequence is TGCAGCGTACCGGGGGGGACAGACTACAATCAGCCCCAGCATTTT. It is translated as CSVPGGTDYNQPQHF. The rearrangement uses TRBV29-1 and TRBJ1-5, with TRBD1 identical over 7 bases. CDR3 size: 15 residues. Looked up from germline, CDR1 is SQVTM and CDR2 is ANQGSEA. The J segment lost 3 bases and the V segment lost 6 bases, leaving 11 bases of the junction unmatched.

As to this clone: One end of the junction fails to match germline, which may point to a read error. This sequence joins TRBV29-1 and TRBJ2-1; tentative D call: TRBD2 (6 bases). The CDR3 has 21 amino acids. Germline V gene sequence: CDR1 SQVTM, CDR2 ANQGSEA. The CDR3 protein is CSVAKPRGERRGRGSHNEQFF. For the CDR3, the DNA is TGCAGCGTTGCCAAACCGCGGGGTGAGCGGCGGGGTCGGGGCTCCCACAATGAGCAGTTCTTC.

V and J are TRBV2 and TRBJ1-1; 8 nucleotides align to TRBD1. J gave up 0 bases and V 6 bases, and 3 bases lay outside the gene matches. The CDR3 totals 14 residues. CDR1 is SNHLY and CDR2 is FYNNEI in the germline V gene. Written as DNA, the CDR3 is TGTGCCAGCAGCCAGGGGGCCTTGAACACTGAAGCTTTCTTT. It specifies CASSQGALNTEAFF.

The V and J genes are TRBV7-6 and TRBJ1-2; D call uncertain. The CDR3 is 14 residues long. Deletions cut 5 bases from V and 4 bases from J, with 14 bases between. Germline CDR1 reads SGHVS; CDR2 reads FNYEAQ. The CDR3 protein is CASSPPGIFYGYTF. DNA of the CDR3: TGTGCCAGCAGCCCCCCCGGCATCTTCTATGGCTACACCTTC. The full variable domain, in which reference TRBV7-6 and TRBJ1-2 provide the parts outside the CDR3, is GAGVSQSPRYKVTKRGQDVALRCDPISGHVSLYWYRQALGQGPEFLTYFNYEAQQDKSGLPNDRFSAERPEGSISTLTIQRTEQRDSAMYRCASSPPGIFYGYTFGSGTRLTVV.

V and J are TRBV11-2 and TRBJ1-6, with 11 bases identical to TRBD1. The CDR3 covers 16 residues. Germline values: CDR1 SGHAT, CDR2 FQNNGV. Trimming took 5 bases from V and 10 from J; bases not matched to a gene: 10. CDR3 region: CASSPEGRTGGSPLHF. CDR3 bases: TGTGCCAGCAGCCCAGAAGGTCGGACAGGGGGCTCACCCCTCCACTTT. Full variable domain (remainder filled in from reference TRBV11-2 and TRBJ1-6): EAGVAQSPRYKIIEKRQSVAFWCNPISGHATLYWYQQILGQGPKLLIQFQNNGVVDDSQLPKDRFSAERLKGVDSTLKIQPAKLEDSAVYLCASSPEGRTGGSPLHFGNGTRLTVT.

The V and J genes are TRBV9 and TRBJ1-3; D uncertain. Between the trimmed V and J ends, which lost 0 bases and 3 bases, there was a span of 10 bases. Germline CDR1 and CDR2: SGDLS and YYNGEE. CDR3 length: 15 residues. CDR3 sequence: CASSVESGGGNTIYF. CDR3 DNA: TGTGCCAGCAGCGTAGAATCCGGAGGTGGAAACACCATATATTTT.